This passage covers 5 T cell receptor beta chains from one sample sequenced in a study of T cell repertoires in cytomegalovirus infection. TCRdb used MiXCR to reprocess the reads, holding one entry per CDR3 protein. The profile covers around 310,000 distinct CDR3 sequences, with roughly 29% appearing a single time and 15% to 25% taken by the ten largest. These receptors' antigens are unknown. Sequences were derived from cultured PBMCs, sampled from culture after CMV antigen stimulation. These receptors originate from a human donor in good health (CMV status not recorded). Some clones in this sample may be carry-over from other donors' samples.

This clonotype was observed a few times. J is TRBJ2-7 and V is TRBV5-4, with 9 bases lining up with TRBD2. Trimming took 3 bases from V and 2 from J; bases not matched to a gene: 3. This CDR3 is 14 amino acids long. CDR1 and CDR2 (germline): SGHNT, YYREEE (reference sequence). The CDR3 here is CASSYLAGTYEQYF. The CDR3 region has the DNA TGTGCCAGCAGCTATCTAGCGGGAACCTACGAGCAGTACTTC.

There are a few counts of this clonotype. J is TRBJ2-1 and V is TRBV2, with 8 bases matching TRBD2. CDR1 is SNHLY, CDR2 FYNNEI, per germline. The CDR3 spans 17 residues. The V and J ends lost 6 bases and 0 bases, in that order; junction bases with no gene match: 10. CDR3 region: CASRGSGRKSSYNEQFF. CDR3 DNA: TGTGCCAGCAGGGGAAGCGGGAGAAAGAGCTCCTACAATGAGCAGTTCTTC. Variable domain in full (rest from reference TRBV2 and TRBJ2-1): EPEVTQTPSHQVTQMGQEVILRCVPISNHLYFYWYRQILGQKVEFLVSFYNNEISEKSEIFDDQFSVERPDGSNFTLKIRSTKLEDSAMYFCASRGSGRKSSYNEQFFGPGTRLTVL.

This clonotype was picked up a small number of times. This chain joins TRBV4-1 and TRBJ1-1; D may be TRBD1 (5 bases). The CDR3 spans 12 residues. Per the germline V gene, CDR1 is MGHRA and CDR2 is YSYEKL. V was shortened by 6 bases and J by 8 bases, with 13 bases between the two germline ends. This CDR3 is CASRLDTSEAFF. CDR3 sequence (DNA): TGCGCCAGCAGACTGGACACCTCAGAAGCTTTCTTT.

This clonotype was observed a few times. The chain recombines TRBV2 with TRBJ1-2, with TRBD1 matching over 9 bases. Losses at the gene ends were 6 bases for V and 2 bases for J; bases not matched to a gene: 4. Germline assignment: CDR1 SNHLY and CDR2 FYNNEI. There are 14 residues in the CDR3. The CDR3 region has the DNA TGTGCCAGCAGGACACAGGGGGCGAACTATGGCTACACCTTC. Protein: CASRTQGANYGYTF.

The DNA of the CDR3 is TGCAGTGCTAGAGGCCTGACTAGCGGGGGGGGGAATGAGCAGTTCTTC. This gives the protein CSARGLTSGGGNEQFF. This chain joins TRBV20-1 and TRBJ2-1, with TRBD2 matching 14 bases. Germline-derived CDR1 and CDR2 are DFQATT and SNEGSKA (reference sequence). The CDR3 has 16 residues. V dropped 1 base and J dropped 7; count of bases not matched to a gene: 6.